These T cell receptor beta chains were read from a single sample in a study of T cell repertoires in aging, cancer and after chemotherapy. TCRdb called the multiplex PCR reads again in MiXCR, with one record for every CDR3 protein. The table includes 6,500 to 9,500 distinct CDR3 sequences, roughly 25% detected once. The specimen was blood. These receptors all stem from a human donor with a blood cancer. Both conserved end residues are part of each CDR3. Fields, in order: D gene, V gene, clone size, J gene, CDR3 DNA, CDR3 protein. A D gene is named only where the DNA matches it firmly. Expanded clones are given a class, and other clones once, few, many or no size at all.

.,TRBV7-9,few,TRBJ1-1,TGTGCCAGCCAATTGTTGGTCTGGGACACTGAAGCTTTCTTT,CASQLLVWDTEAFF
.,TRBV7-9,medium-sized,TRBJ2-2,TGTGCCAGCACCGATCGGGGGGCGATGGACACCGGGGAGCTGTTTTTT,CASTDRGAMDTGELFF
.,TRBV7-9,few,TRBJ1-1,TGTGCCAGCAGCCGGGCGAACACTGAAGCTTTCTTT,CASSRANTEAFF
TRBD1,TRBV12-3/TRBV12-4,.,TRBJ1-4,TGTGCCAGCAGTCGGACAGGGGGCGGTGAAAAACTGTTTTTT,CASSRTGGGEKLFF
TRBD2,TRBV20-1,.,TRBJ2-1,TGCAGTGCTAGAGATGCTAGCGGAGTCAATGAGCAGTTCTTC,CSARDASGVNEQFF
TRBD2,TRBV6-2/TRBV6-3,medium-sized,TRBJ2-3,TGTGCCAGCAGTCCCCTGACTAGCGGGGGGGCCTGGGATACGCAGTATTTT,CASSPLTSGGAWDTQYF
TRBD2,TRBV7-6,medium-sized,TRBJ2-2,TGTGCCAGCAGCTTAGGGACTAGCGGGGGTGTCGGCGGGGAGCTGTTTTTT,CASSLGTSGGVGGELFF
.,TRBV7-2,few,TRBJ1-2,TGTGCCAGCAGCTTAGACCCGTACCGCGGCTACACCTTC,CASSLDPYRGYTF
.,TRBV12-3/TRBV12-4,many,TRBJ1-3,TGTGCCAGCAGTTTAAGTCACGGTGGAAACACCATATATTTT,CASSLSHGGNTIYF
.,TRBV30,medium-sized,TRBJ2-3,TGTGCCTGGAGTCCCCGAGGACAGATCACAGATACGCAGTATTTT,CAWSPRGQITDTQYF
TRBD1,TRBV18,medium-sized,TRBJ2-5,TGTGCCAGCTCGAACAGGGGGACAACCAGCCAGGAGACCCAGTACTTC,CASSNRGTTSQETQYF
.,TRBV5-6,medium-sized,TRBJ2-3,TGTGCCAGCACCCCAGGACTACAACCAGATACGCAGTATTTT,CASTPGLQPDTQYF
.,TRBV4-3,few,TRBJ2-6,TGCGCCAGCAGCCAACCCAGGCGGAAGGAGACGAGCTCTGGGGCCAACGTCCTGACTTTC,CASSQPRRKETSSGANVLTF
TRBD1,TRBV12-3/TRBV12-4,.,TRBJ1-1,TGTGCCAGCAGTCCTCCAGGGGGCAAAGCTTTCTTT,CASSPPGGKAFF
.,TRBV30,medium-sized,TRBJ2-7,TGTGCCTGGAGTCCTATAGGCTACGAGCAGTACTTC,CAWSPIGYEQYF
.,TRBV10-1,.,TRBJ1-4,TGCGCCAGCAGTGGGACAAATAATGAAAAACTGTTTTTT,CASSGTNNEKLFF
TRBD1,TRBV7-9,few,TRBJ1-6,TGTGCCAGCAGCCCCTGGACAGGGTGGAATTCACCCCTCCACTTT,CASSPWTGWNSPLHF
TRBD1,TRBV6-1,medium-sized,TRBJ1-1,TGTGCCAGCAGTGAAGCGGAGGACAGGGCCACTGAAGCTTTCTTT,CASSEAEDRATEAFF
TRBD2,TRBV20-1,few,TRBJ2-5,TGCAGTGCTAGACCTAGCGGGAGGGCCATCGGGGAGACCCAGTACTTC,CSARPSGRAIGETQYF
.,TRBV6-1,many,TRBJ1-1,TGTGCCAGCAGTGAGTCAACAGGTAGCGGAAACACTGAAGCTTTCTTT,CASSESTGSGNTEAFF
TRBD1,TRBV12-3/TRBV12-4,many,TRBJ1-2,TGTGCCAGCAGTCCCGAATGGACAGGGGTGAATGGCTACACCTTC,CASSPEWTGVNGYTF
.,TRBV6-2/TRBV6-3,few,TRBJ1-1,TGTGCCAGCATCCAACCGGGGGCCCGCACTGAAGCTTTCTTT,CASIQPGARTEAFF
.,TRBV20-1,.,TRBJ1-5,TGCAGTGCCCTCTGGGGGGACGGAAGGGAGCCCCAGCATTTT,CSALWGDGREPQHF
TRBD2,TRBV24-1,.,TRBJ2-5,TGTGCCACCAGTGAGGGGACTAGCGGCGTGCAAGAGACCCAGTACTTC,CATSEGTSGVQETQYF
TRBD2,TRBV15,.,TRBJ2-1,TGTGCCACCAGCAGGGGAGCGGGAGGGCCCCATGAGCAGTTCTTC,CATSRGAGGPHEQFF
TRBD1,TRBV7-2,few,TRBJ1-3,TGTGCCAGCAGCCCTTGGACAGGCTCTGGAAACACCATATATTTT,CASSPWTGSGNTIYF
.,TRBV27,medium-sized,TRBJ2-7,TGTGCCAGCAGTTCGACCGGGACCCTCTACGAGCAGTACTTC,CASSSTGTLYEQYF
TRBD1,TRBV7-2,many,TRBJ2-3,TGTGCCAGCAGCTTAGGGGACAGGGTTAGCACAGATACGCAGTATTTT,CASSLGDRVSTDTQYF
TRBD1,TRBV4-3,.,TRBJ1-6,TGCGCCAGCAGCCAAGTACAGGGGTCGGGTAATTCACCCCTCCACTTT,CASSQVQGSGNSPLHF
.,TRBV13,.,TRBJ2-2,TGTGCCAGCAGCCAAGAAGCCCCCGCGACACCGAACATTAACACCGGGGAGCTGTTTTTT,CASSQEAPATPNINTGELFF
.,TRBV28,.,TRBJ1-1,TGTGCCAGCAGTTTAAGCGGAAGTTACGCTGAAGCTTTCTTT,CASSLSGSYAEAFF
.,TRBV10-3,.,TRBJ1-3,TGTGCCATCAGTGAGTCCGGGACGACTGGAAACACCATATATTTT,CAISESGTTGNTIYF
.,TRBV19,.,TRBJ2-2,TGTGCCAGTAGTACGGGGACCGGGGAGCTGTTTTTT,CASSTGTGELFF
TRBD2,TRBV4-2,.,TRBJ2-2,TGCGCCAGCAGCGTCGGGGGGGGAAACACCGGGGAGCTGTTTTTT,CASSVGGGNTGELFF
.,TRBV28,.,TRBJ2-7,TGTGCCAGCAGTTTCTCGGAGGGTTCGTACGAGCAGTACTTC,CASSFSEGSYEQYF
.,TRBV13,.,TRBJ2-1,TGTGCCAGCAGATCCGGGAGCTCCTACAATGAGCAGTTCTTC,CASRSGSSYNEQFF
TRBD2,TRBV18,.,TRBJ2-4,TGTGCCAGCTCACCCGGACTAGTGTTCAAAAACATTCAGTACTTC,CASSPGLVFKNIQYF
TRBD1,TRBV5-6,.,TRBJ2-3,TGTGCCAGCAGCTCGGGGGAGGACAGGGGGCCCACAGATACGCAGTATTTT,CASSSGEDRGPTDTQYF
.,TRBV6-1,medium-sized,TRBJ1-1,TGTGCCAGCAGTGAAGCGAGTAGGGTAAACACTGAAGCTTTCTTT,CASSEASRVNTEAFF
.,TRBV28,few,TRBJ2-7,TGTGCCAGCAGTTTAGGGAGCCTGGAGCAGTACTTC,CASSLGSLEQYF
TRBD2,TRBV6-1,.,TRBJ2-3,TGTGCCAGCAGTAGCGGGGGCCCCACAGATACGCAGTATTTT,CASSSGGPTDTQYF
TRBD1,TRBV5-4,medium-sized,TRBJ2-7,TGTGCCAGCAGCTCCGGACAGGGTCTCCACGAGCAGTACTTC,CASSSGQGLHEQYF